Given below is one TCR beta chain in context. This specimen comes from a study of blood T cell repertoires in COVID-19. As for the study in general: Researchers got acute and convalescent COVID-19 samples from the United States, Italy and Spain. Sources were T cells, B-cell-depleted T cells, or PBMCs; the material itself was cDNA or gDNA.

Original analysis: Reference gene primer amplification gave nucleated cell count estimates. Method: immunoSEQ multiplex PCR; TCRdb's copy keeps in-frame clones and lacks some. V, J and clone size reflect that table, while D and trimming were determined from the DNA. The sample records 50,000 or so clones, roughly 82% being singletons. Germline V CDR1 and CDR2: LNHDA, SQIVND (reference sequence). Trimming took off 4 bases at V and 5 bases at J, with 14 bases between the two ends. CDR3 size: 14 residues. The source of this sequence is a woman of 80 years or more with acute or convalescent COVID-19. The chain links TRBV19 to TRBJ1-2; D might be TRBD1 (6 bases). Sequences were obtained from peripheral blood. The CDR3 sequence is CASSKDSRAYGYTF. As DNA, the CDR3 is TGTGCCAGTAGTAAGGACAGTCGGGCATATGGCTACACCTTC.